Below, 31 T cell receptor beta chains from the same sample are listed, as sequenced in a study of blood T cell repertoires in COVID-19 (TCRdb year 2020). Preparation of the library involved the immunoSEQ multiplex PCR assay. The immuneACCESS repertoire file appears here via TCRdb, limited to in-frame rearrangements. These files lack a portion of the clones; in checked studies, under half of the deficit traces to unresolved V genes, and the cause of the others is not known. The sample includes roughly 700,000 clones, with 85% to 90% observed a single time. The top ten hold under 0.3% of the sample. The sequenced material came from peripheral blood. These receptors all come from a woman under 30 with acute or convalescent COVID-19.

This clone appeared a single time. V and J are TRBV4-1 and TRBJ1-2, with D possibly TRBD1 on 5 matching bases. The germline V gene has CDR1 MGHRA and CDR2 YSYEKL. V lost 0 bases and J 3 bases, leaving 17 bases between the germline ends. This CDR3 is built from 17 residues. CDR3 region: CASSQDPRDGTYYGYTF. The CDR3 DNA sequence: TGCGCCAGCAGCCAAGATCCGCGGGACGGAACTTACTATGGCTACACCTTC.

This chain connects TRBV5-4 to TRBJ1-1; 7 bases fit TRBD1. V dropped 2 bases and J dropped 7; count of bases not matched to a gene: 11. The CDR3 is 15 residues long. Germline V gene data show CDR1 as SGHNT and CDR2 as YYREEE (reference sequence). The CDR3 region is CASSFRYTGVVEAFF. In DNA, the CDR3 is TGTGCCAGCAGCTTCAGATATACAGGGGTGGTTGAAGCTTTCTTT.

The chain joins TRBV30 to TRBJ1-2; D unclear. V was pared by 4 bases and J by 4 bases, with 13 bases between. Germline lookup yields CDR1 GTSNPN and CDR2 SVGIG (reference sequence). The CDR3 is 13 amino acids. The CDR3 nucleotides are TGTGCCTGGACTGCATTGGCAGGCTATGGCTACACCTTC. Translating it yields CAWTALAGYGYTF.

V and J are TRBV29-1 and TRBJ1-4, with TRBD1 identical over 7 bases. The V and J ends lost 3 bases and 0 bases, in that order; junction bases with no gene match: 7. The CDR3 extends over 16 amino acids. Germline V CDR1 and CDR2: SQVTM, ANQGSEA. CDR3 amino acids: CSVEDGQEATNEKLFF. CDR3 coding DNA: TGCAGCGTTGAGGACGGACAGGAGGCAACTAATGAAAAACTGTTTTTT. Drawing the rest from reference TRBV29-1 and TRBJ1-4, the complete variable domain is SAVISQKPSRDICQRGTSLTIQCQVDSQVTMMFWYRQQPGQSLTLIATANQGSEATYESGFVIDKFPISRPNLTFSTLTVSNMSPEDSSIYLCSVEDGQEATNEKLFFGSGTQLSVL.

The chain joins TRBV6-5 to TRBJ2-3; 14 bases agree with TRBD2. This CDR3 spans 15 amino acids. Losses at the gene ends were 6 bases for V and 9 bases for J; bases not matched to a gene: 8. Germline CDR1 MNHEY, CDR2 SVGAGI. The DNA for the CDR3 is TGTGCCAGCAGCAGACTAGCGGGGGGGCCTGGGACGCAGTATTTT. It specifies CASSRLAGGPGTQYF.

The chain joins TRBV30 to TRBJ1-1; D unclear. V was pared by 1 base and J by 5 bases, with 8 bases between. The V gene's germline CDR1 is GTSNPN and CDR2 SVGIG (reference sequence). This CDR3 region has 12 residues. The CDR3 spells CAWSGRVTEAFF. In nucleotides, the CDR3 is TGTGCCTGGAGTGGTCGCGTAACTGAAGCTTTCTTT.

V gene TRBV6-1 combines with J gene TRBJ1-6; D not resolved. With 3 bases removed from V and 14 bases from J, the gap between germline ends came to 14 bases. This CDR3 is 13 amino acids long. The germline CDR1 and CDR2 sequences are MNHNS and SASEGT. In nucleotides, the CDR3 is TGTGCCAGCAGTGATCCCCTCCAGGTAACCCTCCACTTT. This codes for CASSDPLQVTLHF.

This sequence joins TRBV9 and TRBJ2-1, with 13 bases lining up with TRBD2. The CDR3 runs to 15 residues. Germline values: CDR1 SGDLS, CDR2 YYNGEE. Trimming cost V 0 bases and J 9 bases; bases outside gene matches: 3. This chain's CDR3 is CASSVDGLAGVEQFF. The CDR3 DNA follows: TGTGCCAGCAGCGTAGACGGACTAGCGGGGGTTGAGCAGTTCTTC.

The V call is TRBV6-5, the J call TRBJ2-3; TRBD2 matches 7 bases. Germline CDR1 reads MNHEY; CDR2 reads SVGAGI. This CDR3 contains 14 residues. V lost 6 bases, J lost 3 bases, and 6 bases stayed unmatched. CDR3 in DNA: TGTGCCAGCAGCTGGACTAGTAGTACAGATACGCAGTATTTT. Residues: CASSWTSSTDTQYF.

The chain joins TRBV6-5 to TRBJ1-2; unclear D gene. CDR3 length: 15 amino acids. Germline CDR1 MNHEY, CDR2 SVGAGI. The V end lost 6 bases, the J end lost 3 bases, and 17 bases lay between the germline ends. The CDR3 spells CASSQRPKLYYGYTF. CDR3 DNA: TGTGCCAGCAGCCAGCGACCCAAACTGTACTATGGCTACACCTTC.

This chain uses TRBV19 with TRBJ1-5, with a weak D call TRBD1 (6 bases). CDR1 is LNHDA, CDR2 SQIVND, per germline (reference sequence). CDR3 length equals 17 residues. Between the trimmed V and J ends, which lost 3 bases and 5 bases, there was a span of 20 bases. In DNA, the CDR3 is TGTGCCAGTAGTATCGCCACAGGGATGGATGGGGATCAGCCCCAGCATTTT. Residues: CASSIATGMDGDQPQHF.

V usage is TRBV10-3 and J usage is TRBJ2-1, with 9 bases identical to TRBD1. The CDR3 covers 14 residues. Germline-derived CDR1 and CDR2 are ENHRY and SYGVKD. J gave up 9 bases and V 3 bases, and 6 bases lay outside the gene matches. The CDR3 region has the DNA TGTGCCATCAGTGAAGGGACAGGGTATGGTGAGCAGTTCTTC. Amino acid sequence: CAISEGTGYGEQFF.

The V gene is TRBV18, the J gene TRBJ1-5; D not certain. Germline CDR1 and CDR2: KGHSH and LQKENI. Between the trimmed V and J ends, which lost 2 bases and 3 bases, there was a span of 17 bases. The CDR3 covers 17 residues. The CDR3 coding sequence is TGTGCCAGCTCACCAAACACCGTTGCTGGTAACAATCAGCCCCAGCATTTT. Its protein is CASSPNTVAGNNQPQHF.

The rearrangement joins TRBV5-4 to TRBJ2-3; possibly TRBD1 for D (5 bases). The ends were cut back, 3 bases at V and 3 bases at J, with 14 bases in the middle. Germline-derived CDR1 and CDR2 are SGHNT and YYREEE (reference sequence). This CDR3 region has 15 residues. The CDR3 region has the DNA TGTGCCAGCAGCTCCCCGACAGACAATACAGATACGCAGTATTTT. This encodes CASSSPTDNTDTQYF.

V gene TRBV6-5 combines with J gene TRBJ2-5; 9 bases match TRBD1. V trimming: 6 bases; J trimming: 5 bases; junction bases outside the gene matches: 10. CDR3 length: 15 amino acids. From germline, CDR1 is MNHEY and CDR2 SVGAGI. In DNA, the CDR3 is TGTGCCAGCAGAAACACAGGGGGCGGAATGGAGACCCAGTACTTC. Protein product: CASRNTGGGMETQYF.

The chain carries TRBV5-4 and TRBJ1-3; TRBD1 is a possible D gene (6 bases). Germline-derived CDR1 and CDR2 are SGHNT and YYREEE (reference sequence). This CDR3 is 16 amino acids long. V was trimmed by 2 bases and J by 0 bases, leaving 12 bases between them. Written as DNA, the CDR3 is TGTGCCAGCAGCTTTAGTACAGGGCCCTCTGGAAACACCATATATTTT. This translates into CASSFSTGPSGNTIYF. Complete variable domain (other parts from reference TRBV5-4 and TRBJ1-3): ETGVTQSPTHLIKTRGQQVTLRCSSQSGHNTVSWYQQALGQGPQFIFQYYREEENGRGNFPPRFSGLQFPNYSSELNVNALELDDSALYLCASSFSTGPSGNTIYFGEGSWLTVV.

As to this clone: The same CDR3 can be traced to other DNA sequences in this sample. J is TRBJ1-1 and V is TRBV20-1; D possibly corresponds to TRBD1 (6 bases). Germline-derived CDR1 and CDR2 are DFQATT and SNEGSKA (reference sequence). CDR3 size: 11 residues. With 3 bases removed from V and 8 bases from J, the gap between germline ends came to 10 bases. CDR3 loop: CSARGGAEAFF. The CDR3 DNA is TGCAGTGCTAGGGGGGGGGCGGAAGCTTTCTTT.

The chain carries TRBV7-2 and TRBJ1-5; D ambiguous. Deletions cut 2 bases from V and 3 bases from J, with 11 bases between. There are 15 residues in the CDR3. CDR1 and CDR2 from the germline V gene are SGHTA and FQGNSA. This chain's CDR3 is CASSLLAGSNQPQHF. The CDR3 coding sequence is TGTGCCAGCAGCTTACTAGCGGGGTCCAATCAGCCCCAGCATTTT.

The V and J genes are TRBV3-1 (or the pseudogene TRBV3-2) and TRBJ2-3; D is ambiguous. The germline V gene has CDR1 LGHDT and CDR2 YNNKEL (reference sequence). The V and J ends lost 0 bases and 2 bases respectively, with 9 bases between them. This CDR3 spans 15 amino acids. Written as DNA, the CDR3 is TGTGCCAGCAGCCAAGATCAGCGTAACACAGATACGCAGTATTTT. Residues: CASSQDQRNTDTQYF.

The V and J genes are TRBV6-5 and TRBJ2-7, with a possible D match to TRBD2 (6 bases). Germline assignment: CDR1 MNHEY and CDR2 SVGAGI. The germline V and J ends were trimmed by 0 bases and 3 bases, with 12 bases remaining between them. CDR3 length equals 15 residues. The chain's CDR3 is CASSYSWRGDYEQYF. The CDR3 DNA reads as TGTGCCAGCAGTTACTCCTGGCGGGGAGACTACGAGCAGTACTTC.

The rearrangement links TRBV5-6 to TRBJ1-2; D possibly corresponds to TRBD1 (6 bases). The CDR3 covers 15 residues. CDR1 and CDR2 from the germline V gene are SGHDT and YYEEEE. Trimming pared 0 bases from V and 4 bases from J, leaving 13 bases between. CDR3 DNA: TGTGCCAGCAGCTTGGCCGGCAGGGGAAGCTATGGCTACACCTTC. Translation gives CASSLAGRGSYGYTF.

The chain has TRBV2 and TRBJ1-2, with D unresolved. CDR3 size: 12 residues. Trimming removed 4 bases at V and 8 bases at J, with 11 bases between. Germline CDR1 and CDR2: SNHLY and FYNNEI. DNA of the CDR3: TGTGCCAGCAGTGTTTGGGAGTGGGGCTACACCTTC. Protein product: CASSVWEWGYTF.

This CDR3 is CASSFSRDRVDTEAFF. The CDR3 nucleotides read TGTGCCAGCAGCTTTTCCCGGGACAGGGTGGACACTGAAGCTTTCTTT. The V gene is TRBV9, the J gene TRBJ1-1; 9 bases fit TRBD1. Germline loops: CDR1 SGDLS, CDR2 YYNGEE. The CDR3 consists of 16 residues. Trimming removed 4 bases from V and 3 bases from J; junction bases left unmatched: 10.

The V and J genes are TRBV5-6 and TRBJ2-3, with D possibly being TRBD1 (6 bases). Germline CDR1 reads SGHDT; CDR2 reads YYEEEE. V lost 5 bases and J 5 bases, leaving 12 bases between the germline ends. The CDR3 has 13 residues. CDR3 sequence: CASSTTGQDTQYF. Written as DNA, the CDR3 is TGTGCCAGCAGTACCACAGGGCAAGATACGCAGTATTTT.

Turning to this clone: The junction differs from germline at one of its ends, possibly a read error. The genes are TRBV19 and TRBJ1-1; 7 bases fit TRBD1. The CDR3 loop spans 14 amino acids. The germline gives CDR1 LNHDA, CDR2 SQIVND (reference sequence). CDR3 in amino acids: CASSLDRVRTEAFF. The CDR3, as DNA: TGTGCCAGTAGTCTAGACAGGGTGCGCACTGAAGCTTTCTTT.

The gene calls are TRBV29-1 and TRBJ2-2; perhaps TRBD2 as D (6 bases). Germline values: CDR1 SQVTM, CDR2 ANQGSEA. This CDR3 spans 13 amino acids. Trimming shortened V by 6 bases and J by 6 bases, and 14 bases separated the two germline ends. Here the CDR3 DNA reads TGCAGCGTCTCCGGGACTTCCTCCGGGGAGCTGTTTTTT. This codes for CSVSGTSSGELFF.

The V and J genes are TRBV25-1 and TRBJ2-3, with D perhaps matching TRBD1 (6 bases). V shed 5 bases and J shed 7 bases, with 16 bases lying between them. There are 14 residues in the CDR3. In germline, CDR1 is MGHDK, CDR2 SYGVNS. The CDR3 nucleotides read TGTGCCAGCAGTACCCCCGGGACAATTAATACGCAGTATTTT. It is translated as CASSTPGTINTQYF.

The V call is TRBV20-1, the J call TRBJ1-2, with 9 bases aligning to TRBD1. V lost 3 bases and J lost 8; bases outside the gene matches: 13. The germline V gene encodes CDR1 DFQATT and CDR2 SNEGSKA (reference sequence). The length of the CDR3 is 15 residues. DNA of the CDR3: TGCAGTGCTAGTCACCTCGGGACAGGGTATTCCGGCTACACCTTC. As protein: CSASHLGTGYSGYTF.

Comments on this clone: Germline and junction disagree at one end, which may indicate a read error. V is TRBV2 and J is TRBJ2-5; D possibly corresponds to TRBD2 (5 bases). CDR3 length equals 14 residues. Germline CDR1 is SNHLY and CDR2 is FYNNEI. The CDR3 loop reads CASSEARVGETQYF. The CDR3 DNA reads as TGTGCCAGCAGCGAAGCGAGGGTGGGAGAGACCCAGTACTTC. Complete variable domain (other parts from reference TRBV2 and TRBJ2-5): EPEVTQTPSHQVTQMGQEVILRCVPISNHLYFYWYRQILGQKVEFLVSFYNNEISEKSEIFDDQFSVERPDGSNFTLKIRSTKLEDSAMYFCASSEARVGETQYFGPGTRLLVL.

The chain recombines TRBV2 with TRBJ2-3, with 8 bases matching TRBD2. Losses at the gene ends were 4 bases for V and 2 bases for J; bases not matched to a gene: 2. The CDR3 totals 14 residues. CDR1 is SNHLY and CDR2 is FYNNEI in the germline V gene. DNA of the CDR3: TGTGCCAGCAGTGGGCGGGGGGCCACAGATACGCAGTATTTT. As protein: CASSGRGATDTQYF.

The chain recombines TRBV27 with TRBJ2-1; 7 nucleotides agree with TRBD2. V trimming: 6 bases; J trimming: 0 bases; junction bases outside the gene matches: 8. Looked up from germline, CDR1 is MNHEY and CDR2 is SMNVEV (reference sequence). This CDR3 comprises 16 residues. The CDR3 is CASSPWGGSSYNEQFF. CDR3 nucleotides: TGTGCCAGCAGCCCGTGGGGGGGTAGCTCCTACAATGAGCAGTTCTTC.